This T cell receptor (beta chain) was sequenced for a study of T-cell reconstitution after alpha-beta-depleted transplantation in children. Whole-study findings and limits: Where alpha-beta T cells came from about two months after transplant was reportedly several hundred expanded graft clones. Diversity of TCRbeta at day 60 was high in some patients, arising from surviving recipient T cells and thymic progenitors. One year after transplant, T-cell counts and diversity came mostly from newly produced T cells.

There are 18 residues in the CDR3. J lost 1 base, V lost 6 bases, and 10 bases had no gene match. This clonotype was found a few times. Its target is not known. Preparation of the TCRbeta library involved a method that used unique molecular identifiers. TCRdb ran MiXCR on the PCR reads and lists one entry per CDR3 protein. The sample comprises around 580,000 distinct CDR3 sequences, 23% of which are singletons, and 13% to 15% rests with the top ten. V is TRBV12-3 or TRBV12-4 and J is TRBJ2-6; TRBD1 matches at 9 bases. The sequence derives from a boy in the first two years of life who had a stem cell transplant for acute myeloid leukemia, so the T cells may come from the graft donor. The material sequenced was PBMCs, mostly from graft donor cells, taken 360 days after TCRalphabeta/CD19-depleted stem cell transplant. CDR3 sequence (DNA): TGTGCCAGCAGGGGGACAGGGAGGGCGGAATCTGGGGCCAACGTCCTGACTTTC. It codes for CASRGTGRAESGANVLTF.